Listed below are T cell receptor beta chains from one sample, sequenced in a study of T cell repertoires in cytomegalovirus infection. Each CDR3 protein is one row after TCRdb ran MiXCR on the reads. The sample consists of around 530,000 distinct CDR3 sequences, around 27% of them appearing once. Specimen: PBMCs. The receptors come from a human donor in good health (CMV status not recorded). Some clones in this sample may be carry-over from other donors' samples. The CDR3 runs from the conserved cysteine through the conserved F or W. D genes are given only for firm matches. Size tells how often a clone was seen (once, few, many) or the class of an expanded clone, and some rows leave it out.

TRBV28	NA	NA	TRBJ2-1	CASRRHLSNEQFF	TGTGCCAGCCGGAGACACCTCTCCAATGAGCAGTTCTTC
TRBV28	NA	TRBD2	TRBJ2-1	CASSFLRELPPNEQFF	TGTGCCAGCAGTTTTCTGCGGGAGTTGCCTCCCAATGAGCAGTTCTTC
TRBV29-1	NA	NA	TRBJ2-1	CSVVGGGGDEQFF	TGCAGCGTTGTTGGGGGAGGGGGGGATGAGCAGTTCTTC
TRBV6-1	few	NA	TRBJ1-2	CASSLGYPIRGQYGYTF	TGTGCCAGCAGTTTGGGATACCCTATTCGGGGTCAATATGGCTACACCTTC
TRBV25-1	NA	TRBD2	TRBJ2-2	CASSARLAGAPTGELFF	TGTGCCAGCAGTGCAAGACTAGCGGGAGCCCCCACCGGGGAGCTGTTTTTT
TRBV25-1	NA	TRBD1	TRBJ1-2	CASSPHPGTGKDYGYTF	TGTGCCAGCAGTCCTCATCCCGGGACAGGGAAGGACTATGGCTACACCTTC
TRBV6-2/TRBV6-3	few	NA	TRBJ1-3	CASSYDLRRTSSGNTIYF	TGTGCCAGCAGTTACGATCTCAGGAGAACCAGCTCTGGAAACACCATATATTTT
TRBV7-3	NA	TRBD1	TRBJ2-5	CASSFPDREETQYF	TGTGCCAGCAGCTTCCCGGACAGGGAAGAGACCCAGTACTTC
TRBV20-1	few	TRBD2	TRBJ2-5	CSARDVNGGSRETQYF	TGCAGTGCTAGAGATGTGAACGGGGGGAGTAGAGAGACCCAGTACTTC
TRBV27	few	NA	TRBJ2-3	CASSFAGLTDTQYF	TGTGCCAGCAGTTTCGCAGGGCTCACAGATACGCAGTATTTT
TRBV7-8	many	NA	TRBJ2-7	CASSLELPYEQYF	TGTGCCAGCAGCTTAGAACTCCCCTACGAGCAGTACTTC
TRBV19	NA	NA	TRBJ2-5	CASSMAPGRGEETQYF	TGTGCCAGTAGTATGGCCCCCGGCAGGGGAGAAGAGACCCAGTACTTC
TRBV4-1	NA	NA	TRBJ2-4	CASSQGPGLDIQYF	TGCGCCAGCAGCCAAGGTCCAGGGTTGGACATTCAGTACTTC
TRBV7-3	few	NA	TRBJ1-1	CASSLTSSENTEAFF	TGTGCCAGCAGCTTAACAAGTTCCGAGAACACTGAAGCTTTCTTT
TRBV7-3	NA	TRBD2	TRBJ2-1	CASSLQPAGEHEQFF	TGTGCCAGCAGCTTACAACCAGCGGGAGAGCATGAGCAGTTCTTC
TRBV7-2	many	NA	TRBJ1-6	CASSLAFSAGSPLHF	TGTGCCAGCAGCTTAGCGTTCTCGGCCGGTTCACCCCTCCACTTT
TRBV7-2	NA	TRBD1	TRBJ2-1	CASSPGTGQFNEQFF	TGTGCCAGCAGCCCCGGGACAGGACAATTCAATGAGCAGTTCTTC
TRBV4-1	NA	NA	TRBJ1-2	CASSQDRVGDYGYTF	TGCGCCAGCAGCCAAGATCGTGTAGGCGACTATGGCTACACCTTC
TRBV7-9	many	TRBD1	TRBJ1-5	CASSVGTVSNQPQHF	TGTGCCAGCAGCGTTGGGACAGTCAGCAATCAGCCCCAGCATTTT
TRBV20-1	NA	NA	TRBJ1-2	CSATQFSGYTF	TGCAGTGCAACGCAATTCAGTGGCTACACCTTC
TRBV7-8	few	TRBD1	TRBJ1-1	CASIQGGNTEAFF	TGTGCCAGCATTCAGGGGGGGAACACTGAAGCTTTCTTT
TRBV3-1	NA	NA	TRBJ2-4	CASSLADKNIQYF	TGTGCCAGCAGCCTAGCGGACAAAAACATTCAGTACTTC
TRBV29-1	NA	NA	TRBJ1-5	CSVAGQGQPQHF	TGCAGCGTTGCAGGTCAGGGCCAGCCCCAGCATTTT
TRBV19	NA	NA	TRBJ1-2	CASRTPGEKAYGYTF	TGTGCCAGTAGAACTCCGGGGGAAAAAGCCTATGGCTACACCTTC
TRBV28	few	NA	TRBJ2-5	CASSAPQVRQETQYF	TGTGCCAGCAGTGCCCCTCAGGTTCGCCAAGAGACCCAGTACTTC
TRBV4-1	NA	NA	TRBJ2-3	CASSPIGNTDTQYF	TGCGCCAGCAGCCCCATCGGGAACACAGATACGCAGTATTTT
TRBV11-2	few	NA	TRBJ1-5	CASSFGAGPQHF	TGTGCCAGCAGCTTCGGGGCGGGCCCCCAGCATTTT
TRBV7-2	many	TRBD2	TRBJ2-1	CASSLWTSGRAPHEQFF	TGTGCCAGCAGCCTGTGGACTAGCGGGAGGGCCCCTCATGAGCAGTTCTTC
TRBV20-1	NA	TRBD2	TRBJ2-1	CSAEGLTDNEQFF	TGCAGTGCCGAGGGACTAACTGACAATGAGCAGTTCTTC
TRBV6-1	few	TRBD2	TRBJ2-1	CASKPTSDRNNEQFF	TGTGCCAGCAAACCCACTAGCGACCGAAACAATGAGCAGTTCTTC
TRBV29-1	few	NA	TRBJ1-1	CSVKGWNTEAFF	TGCAGCGTTAAAGGGTGGAACACTGAAGCTTTCTTT
TRBV19	few	TRBD2	TRBJ2-1	CASSIRTSVNNEQFF	TGTGCCAGTAGTATACGGACTAGCGTCAACAATGAGCAGTTCTTC
TRBV5-5	NA	TRBD1	TRBJ1-3	CASSPQGARGNTIYF	TGTGCCAGCAGCCCACAGGGGGCGAGGGGAAACACCATATATTTT
TRBV11-3	few	NA	TRBJ2-3	CASSPTATPTDTQYF	TGTGCCAGCAGCCCGACAGCCACCCCCACAGATACGCAGTATTTT
TRBV20-1	few	NA	TRBJ2-7	CSANPNYEQYF	TGCAGTGCTAACCCGAACTACGAGCAGTACTTC
TRBV11-2	NA	NA	TRBJ2-2	CASIPSGLALTGELFF	TGTGCCAGCATCCCCTCTGGGCTAGCGTTAACCGGGGAGCTGTTTTTT
TRBV6-5	NA	TRBD1	TRBJ2-1	CASSDRGVLYNEQFF	TGTGCCAGCAGCGACAGGGGGGTGCTCTACAATGAGCAGTTCTTC
TRBV7-9	NA	NA	TRBJ1-2	CATTPQGNYGYTF	TGTGCCACCACCCCACAGGGTAACTATGGCTACACCTTC
TRBV6-5	NA	TRBD2	TRBJ2-7	CASSPTWTSAISYEQYF	TGTGCCAGCAGTCCGACGTGGACTAGCGCCATCTCCTACGAGCAGTACTTC
TRBV19	many	TRBD1	TRBJ1-1	CASSARTGEAFF	TGTGCCAGTAGTGCCCGGACAGGGGAAGCTTTCTTT
TRBV7-8	NA	NA	TRBJ1-1	CASSLERGMGIAEAFF	TGTGCCAGCAGCTTAGAGAGAGGTATGGGGATCGCTGAAGCTTTCTTT
TRBV7-2	NA	TRBD1	TRBJ1-5	CASKDGTVINQPQHF	TGTGCCAGCAAGGACGGGACAGTAATTAATCAGCCCCAGCATTTT
TRBV10-2	once	TRBD1	TRBJ2-5	CASSAGTGGNQYF	TGCGCCAGCAGTGCCGGGACAGGAGGGAACCAGTACTTC
TRBV28	NA	NA	TRBJ1-1	CASSAPHTLGGGTEAFF	TGTGCCAGCAGTGCACCACATACCTTGGGGGGAGGCACTGAAGCTTTCTTT
TRBV10-3	few	NA	TRBJ1-2	CAISESSSVSNYGYTF	TGTGCCATCAGTGAGTCGTCGTCGGTCTCTAACTATGGCTACACCTTC
TRBV7-9	few	TRBD2	TRBJ2-1	CASSLFVLAGVLSYNEQFF	TGTGCCAGCAGCTTATTTGTACTAGCGGGAGTTCTATCCTACAATGAGCAGTTCTTC
TRBV7-9	NA	TRBD2	TRBJ2-1	CASSLVTSGENEQFF	TGTGCCAGCAGCTTAGTGACTAGCGGGGAGAATGAGCAGTTCTTC
TRBV15	few	NA	TRBJ1-1	CATSGTMNTEAFF	TGTGCCACCAGCGGTACAATGAACACTGAAGCTTTCTTT
TRBV18	NA	NA	TRBJ1-1	CASSPQSWGLGGNTEAFF	TGTGCCAGCTCACCTCAGTCGTGGGGCTTGGGGGGAAACACTGAAGCTTTCTTT
TRBV5-1	NA	TRBD2	TRBJ2-3	CASSFQRDVTDTQYF	TGCGCCAGCAGCTTCCAGCGGGATGTGACAGATACGCAGTATTTT
TRBV30	few	TRBD2	TRBJ2-2	CAGGAGANTGELFF	TGTGCAGGAGGGGCGGGAGCGAACACCGGGGAGCTGTTTTTT
TRBV12-3/TRBV12-4	many	NA	TRBJ1-1	CASSLTVPTEAFF	TGTGCCAGCAGTTTAACCGTCCCCACTGAAGCTTTCTTT
TRBV7-8	many	NA	TRBJ2-7	CASSLGRPEQYF	TGTGCCAGCAGCTTGGGAAGACCCGAGCAGTACTTC
TRBV11-2	NA	NA	TRBJ2-5	CASSYRGGRETQYF	TGTGCCAGCAGCTACCGGGGAGGACGGGAGACCCAGTACTTC